This TCR beta chain was sequenced during a study of blood T cell repertoires in COVID-19. Only in-frame clones appear in the TCRdb table, and some are missing; sequencing was by immunoSEQ multiplex PCR. In the table there are over 200,000 clones, around 90% of which are singletons. A word on this clone: Other DNA sequences of this sample code for an identical CDR3.

The TCR was taken from a woman in her forties who had recovered from COVID-19. The sample was peripheral blood.

CDR3 bases: TGTGCCACCAGCAGAGACAGGGGAAGCTACGAGCAGTACTTC. It codes for CATSRDRGSYEQYF. J is TRBJ2-7 and V is TRBV15; weak D call: TRBD1 (6 bases). CDR1 and CDR2 from the germline V gene are LNHNV and YYDKDF (reference sequence). V dropped 0 bases and J dropped 3 bases, with 9 bases sitting between them. CDR3 length: 14 residues.